This T cell receptor (beta chain) was recovered during a study of shared clonotypes between healthy human individuals. Sequencing was performed with immunoSEQ multiplex PCR; in TCRdb, only in-frame clones are kept and a portion is missing. The data hold just over 2,000,000 clones, with around 96% observed a single time. As defined, naive CD8 cells were CD45RO-negative and positively selected for CCR7, with terminally differentiated effector memory CD45RA+ cells excluded. The CDR3 is 14 residues long. V was clipped by 0 bases and J by 3 bases, with 9 bases between them. CDR1 SGHDN and CDR2 FVKESK come from the germline V gene.

The rearrangement joins TRBV14 to TRBJ2-7; no reliable D call. This receptor was identified in a man aged 18-30 years in good health. The specimen was naive CD8+ T cells sorted from blood. CDR3 bases: TGTGCCAGCAGCCAAGACTTGGCGATCTACGAGCAGTACTTC. This codes for CASSQDLAIYEQYF.